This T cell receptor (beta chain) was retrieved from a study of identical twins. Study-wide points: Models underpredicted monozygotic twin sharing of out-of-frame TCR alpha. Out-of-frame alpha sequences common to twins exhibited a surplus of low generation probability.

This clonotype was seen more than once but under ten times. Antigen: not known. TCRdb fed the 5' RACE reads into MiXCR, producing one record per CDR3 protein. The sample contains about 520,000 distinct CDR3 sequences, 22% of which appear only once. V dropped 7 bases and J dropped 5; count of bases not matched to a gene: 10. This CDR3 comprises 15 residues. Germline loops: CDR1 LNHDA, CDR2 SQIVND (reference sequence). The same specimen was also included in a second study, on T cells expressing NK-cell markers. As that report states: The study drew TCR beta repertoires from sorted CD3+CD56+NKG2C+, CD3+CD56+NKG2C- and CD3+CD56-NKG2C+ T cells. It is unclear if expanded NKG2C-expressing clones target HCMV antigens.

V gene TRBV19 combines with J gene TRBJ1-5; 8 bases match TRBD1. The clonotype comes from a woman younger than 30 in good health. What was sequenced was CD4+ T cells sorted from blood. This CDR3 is CASNEGQGGYQPQHF. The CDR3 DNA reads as TGTGCCAGTAACGAAGGACAGGGAGGATATCAGCCCCAGCATTTT.